Included here is one TCR beta chain sequence, with context. Germline CDR1 reads GTSNPN; CDR2 reads SVGIG (reference sequence). Trimming cost V 0 bases and J 7 bases, with 7 bases left between them. CDR3 length equals 11 residues. This entry is derived from a study of cytomegalovirus exposure and HLA in healthy donors. Clones were sequenced by immunoSEQ multiplex PCR, and TCRdb holds only the in-frame ones, with some missing. This table holds under 100,000 clones, 96% found once. The clonotype was recovered from a man younger than 35 in good health and CMV-seronegative. The V gene is TRBV30, the J gene TRBJ2-7; D is unclear. The sample comprised PBMCs. CDR3: CAWSVGGEQYV. The CDR3 bases are TGTGCCTGGAGTGTGGGTGGAGAGCAGTACGTC.